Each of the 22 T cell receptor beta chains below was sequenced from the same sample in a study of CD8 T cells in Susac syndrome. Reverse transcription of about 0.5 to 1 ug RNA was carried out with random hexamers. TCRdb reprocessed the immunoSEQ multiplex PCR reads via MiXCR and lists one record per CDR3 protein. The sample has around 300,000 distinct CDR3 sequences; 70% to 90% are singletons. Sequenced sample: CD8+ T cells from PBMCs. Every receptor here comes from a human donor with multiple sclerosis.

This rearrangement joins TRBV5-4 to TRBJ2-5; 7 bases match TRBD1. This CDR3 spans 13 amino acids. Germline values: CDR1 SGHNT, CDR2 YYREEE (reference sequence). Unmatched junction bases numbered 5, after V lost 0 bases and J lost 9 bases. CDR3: CASSLDRGRAQYF. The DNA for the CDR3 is TGTGCCAGCAGCTTGGACAGGGGTAGGGCCCAGTACTTC. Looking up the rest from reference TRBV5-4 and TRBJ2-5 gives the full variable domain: ETGVTQSPTHLIKTRGQQVTLRCSSQSGHNTVSWYQQALGQGPQFIFQYYREEENGRGNFPPRFSGLQFPNYSSELNVNALELDDSALYLCASSLDRGRAQYFGPGTRLLVL.

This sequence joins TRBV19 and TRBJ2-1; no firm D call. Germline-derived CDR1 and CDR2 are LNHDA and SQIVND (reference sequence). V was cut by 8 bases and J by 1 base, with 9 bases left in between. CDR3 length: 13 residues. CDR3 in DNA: TGTGCCAGTCTAGAGGAGTCCTACAATGAGCAGTTCTTC. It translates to CASLEESYNEQFF.

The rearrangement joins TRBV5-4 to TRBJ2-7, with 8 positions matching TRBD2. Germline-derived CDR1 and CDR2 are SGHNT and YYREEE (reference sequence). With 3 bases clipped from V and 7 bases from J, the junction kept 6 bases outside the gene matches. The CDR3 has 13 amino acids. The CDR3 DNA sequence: TGTGCCAGCAGCTCCGGACTAGCCTGGGAGCAGTACTTC. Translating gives CASSSGLAWEQYF.

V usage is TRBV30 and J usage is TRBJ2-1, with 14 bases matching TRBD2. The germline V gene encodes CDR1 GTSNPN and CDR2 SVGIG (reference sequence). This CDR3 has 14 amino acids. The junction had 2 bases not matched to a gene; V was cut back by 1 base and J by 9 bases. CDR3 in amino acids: CAWSAGLAGGEQFF. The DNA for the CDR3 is TGTGCCTGGAGTGCTGGACTAGCGGGAGGTGAGCAGTTCTTC.

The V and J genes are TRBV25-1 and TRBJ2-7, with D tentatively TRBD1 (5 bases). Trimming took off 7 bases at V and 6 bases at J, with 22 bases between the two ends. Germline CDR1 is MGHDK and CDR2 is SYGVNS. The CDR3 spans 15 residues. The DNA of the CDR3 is TGTGCCAGCACCGAAGGGGTCGGTTTACGTCGCGAGCAGTACTTC. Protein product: CASTEGVGLRREQYF.

The CDR3 loop reads CASSPQTGEEQYF. The CDR3 DNA is TGTGCCAGCAGCCCACAGACAGGGGAAGAGCAGTACTTC. This chain links TRBV7-9 with TRBJ2-7, with TRBD1 matching over 8 bases. CDR3 length equals 13 residues. Germline V gene sequence: CDR1 SEHNR, CDR2 FQNEAQ (reference sequence). Trimming cost V 5 bases and J 7 bases; bases outside gene matches: 7.

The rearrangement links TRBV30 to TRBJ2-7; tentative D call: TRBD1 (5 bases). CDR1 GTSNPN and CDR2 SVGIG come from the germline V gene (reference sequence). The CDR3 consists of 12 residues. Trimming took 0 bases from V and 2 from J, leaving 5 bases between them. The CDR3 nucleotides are TGTGCCTGGAGTGTAGGGGCCTACGAGCAGTACTTC. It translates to CAWSVGAYEQYF. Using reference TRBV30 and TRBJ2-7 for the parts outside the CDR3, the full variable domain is SQTIHQWPATLVQPVGSPLSLECTVEGTSNPNLYWYRQAAGRGLQLLFYSVGIGQISSEVPQNLSASRPQDRQFILSSKKLLLSDSGFYLCAWSVGAYEQYFGPGTRLTVT.

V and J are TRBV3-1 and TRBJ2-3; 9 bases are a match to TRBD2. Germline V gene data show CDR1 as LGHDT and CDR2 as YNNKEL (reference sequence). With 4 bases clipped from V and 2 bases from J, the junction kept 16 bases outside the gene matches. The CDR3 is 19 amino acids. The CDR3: CASSLYKRGLAGFTDTQYF. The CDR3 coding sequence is TGTGCCAGCAGCCTCTACAAAAGGGGGCTAGCGGGATTCACAGATACGCAGTATTTT.

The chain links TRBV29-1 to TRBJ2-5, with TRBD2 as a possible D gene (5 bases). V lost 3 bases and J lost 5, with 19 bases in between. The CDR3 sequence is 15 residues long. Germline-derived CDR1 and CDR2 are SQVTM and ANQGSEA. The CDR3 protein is CSVEALESPGETQYF. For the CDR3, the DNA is TGCAGCGTTGAGGCCCTAGAAAGCCCGGGGGAGACCCAGTACTTC.

The CDR3 region has the DNA TGCAGTGCTAGCGATGGGACAGTCAACTACAATGAGCAGTTCTTC. Translation gives CSASDGTVNYNEQFF. The chain is built from TRBV20-1 and TRBJ2-1; 7 bases fit TRBD1. V shed 3 bases, J shed 3 bases, and the junction held 8 bases outside the gene matches. The germline V gene has CDR1 DFQATT and CDR2 SNEGSKA (reference sequence). The CDR3 sequence is 15 residues long.

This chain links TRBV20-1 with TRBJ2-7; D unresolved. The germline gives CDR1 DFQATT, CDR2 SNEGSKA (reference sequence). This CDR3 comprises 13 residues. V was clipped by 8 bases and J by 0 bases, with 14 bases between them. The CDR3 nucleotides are TGCAGTACCCCTGGCCTTGCCTCCTACGAGCAGTACTTC. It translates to CSTPGLASYEQYF.

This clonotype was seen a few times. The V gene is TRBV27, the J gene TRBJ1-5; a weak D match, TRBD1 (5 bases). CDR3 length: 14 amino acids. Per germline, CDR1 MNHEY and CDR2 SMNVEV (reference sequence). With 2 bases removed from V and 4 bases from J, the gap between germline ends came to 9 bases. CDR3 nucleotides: TGTGCCAGCAGTTTACAGGGTGGGAATCAGCCCCAGCATTTT. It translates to CASSLQGGNQPQHF.

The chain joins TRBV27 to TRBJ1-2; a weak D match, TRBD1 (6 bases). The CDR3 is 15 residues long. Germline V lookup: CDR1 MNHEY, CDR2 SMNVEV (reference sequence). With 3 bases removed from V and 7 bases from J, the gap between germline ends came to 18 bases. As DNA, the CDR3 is TGTGCCAGCAGTTTCCTCGGGACATTTGAGGGTGGCTACACCTTC. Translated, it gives CASSFLGTFEGGYTF.

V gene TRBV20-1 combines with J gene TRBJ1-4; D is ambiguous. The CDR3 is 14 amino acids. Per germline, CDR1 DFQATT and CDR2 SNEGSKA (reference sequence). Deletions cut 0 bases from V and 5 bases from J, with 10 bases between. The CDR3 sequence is CSARDFGLNEKLFF. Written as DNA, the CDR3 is TGCAGTGCTAGAGATTTCGGCCTAAATGAAAAACTGTTTTTT.

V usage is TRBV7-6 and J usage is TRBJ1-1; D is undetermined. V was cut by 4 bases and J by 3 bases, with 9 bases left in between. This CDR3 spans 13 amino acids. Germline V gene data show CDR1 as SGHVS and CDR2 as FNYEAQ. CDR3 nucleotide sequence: TGTGCCAGCAGCTCCCGGGCCTACACTGAAGCTTTCTTT. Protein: CASSSRAYTEAFF. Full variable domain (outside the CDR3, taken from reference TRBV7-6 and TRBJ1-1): GAGVSQSPRYKVTKRGQDVALRCDPISGHVSLYWYRQALGQGPEFLTYFNYEAQQDKSGLPNDRFSAERPEGSISTLTIQRTEQRDSAMYRCASSSRAYTEAFFGQGTRLTVV.

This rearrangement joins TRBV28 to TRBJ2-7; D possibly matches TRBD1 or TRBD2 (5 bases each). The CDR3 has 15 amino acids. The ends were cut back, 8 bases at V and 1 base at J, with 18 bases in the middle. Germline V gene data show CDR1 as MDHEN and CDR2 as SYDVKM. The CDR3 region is CASSALGGPSYEQYF. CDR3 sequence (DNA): TGTGCCAGCTCGGCTCTTGGGGGACCGTCCTACGAGCAGTACTTC.

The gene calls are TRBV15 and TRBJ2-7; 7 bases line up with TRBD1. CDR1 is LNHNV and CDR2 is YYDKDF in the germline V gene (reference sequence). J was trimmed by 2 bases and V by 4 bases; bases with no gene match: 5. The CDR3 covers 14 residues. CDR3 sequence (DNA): TGTGCCACCAGCACCTGGGACAGCGCCTACGAGCAGTACTTC. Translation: CATSTWDSAYEQYF.

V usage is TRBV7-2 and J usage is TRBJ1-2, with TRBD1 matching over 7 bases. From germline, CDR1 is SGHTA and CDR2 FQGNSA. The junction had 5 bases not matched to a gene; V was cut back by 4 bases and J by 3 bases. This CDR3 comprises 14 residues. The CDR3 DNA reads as TGTGCCAGCAGCTCCTCGCAGGGGGACTATGGCTACACCTTC. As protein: CASSSSQGDYGYTF.

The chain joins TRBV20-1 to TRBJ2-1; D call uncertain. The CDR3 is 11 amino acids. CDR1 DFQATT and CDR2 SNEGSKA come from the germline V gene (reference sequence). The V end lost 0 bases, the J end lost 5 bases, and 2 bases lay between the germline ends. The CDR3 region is CSARDHNEQFF. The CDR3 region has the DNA TGCAGTGCTAGAGATCACAATGAGCAGTTCTTC.

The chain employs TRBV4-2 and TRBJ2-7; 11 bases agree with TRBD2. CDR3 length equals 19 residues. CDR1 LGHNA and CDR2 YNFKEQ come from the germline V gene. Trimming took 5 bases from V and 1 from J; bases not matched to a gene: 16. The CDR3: CASSDTPSLAGGPSYEQYF. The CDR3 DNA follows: TGTGCCAGCAGCGATACCCCCTCATTAGCGGGAGGGCCGTCCTACGAGCAGTACTTC.

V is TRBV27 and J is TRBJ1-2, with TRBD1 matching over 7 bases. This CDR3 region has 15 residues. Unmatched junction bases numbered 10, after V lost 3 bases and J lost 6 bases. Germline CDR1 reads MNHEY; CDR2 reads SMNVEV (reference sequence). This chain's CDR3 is CASSFQGVGSDGYTF. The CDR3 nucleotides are TGTGCCAGCAGTTTCCAGGGGGTCGGTTCTGATGGCTACACCTTC.

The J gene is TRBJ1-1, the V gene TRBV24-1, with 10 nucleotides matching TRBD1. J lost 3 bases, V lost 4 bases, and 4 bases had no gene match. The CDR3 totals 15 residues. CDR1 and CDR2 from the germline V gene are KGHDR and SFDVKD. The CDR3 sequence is CATSETGTGDTEAFF. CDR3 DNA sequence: TGTGCCACCAGTGAGACCGGGACAGGGGACACTGAAGCTTTCTTT.